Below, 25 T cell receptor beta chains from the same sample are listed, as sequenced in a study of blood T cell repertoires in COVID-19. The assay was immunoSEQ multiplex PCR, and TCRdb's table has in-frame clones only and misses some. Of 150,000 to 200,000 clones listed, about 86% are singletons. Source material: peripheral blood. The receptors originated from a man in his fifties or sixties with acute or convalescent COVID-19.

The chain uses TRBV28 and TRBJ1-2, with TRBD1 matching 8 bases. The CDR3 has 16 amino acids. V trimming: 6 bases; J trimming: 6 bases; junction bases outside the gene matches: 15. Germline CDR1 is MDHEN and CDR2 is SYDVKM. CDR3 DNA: TGTGCCAGCAGGACTACAGGGGGGGCTCCTAATGATGGCTACACCTTC. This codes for CASRTTGGAPNDGYTF.

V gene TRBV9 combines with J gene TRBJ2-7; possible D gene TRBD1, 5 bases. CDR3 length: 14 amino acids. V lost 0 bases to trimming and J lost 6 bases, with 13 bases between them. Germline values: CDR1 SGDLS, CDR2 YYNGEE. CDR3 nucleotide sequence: TGTGCCAGCAGCGTAGCCCCCGACAGTCCCGAGCAGTACTTC. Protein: CASSVAPDSPEQYF.

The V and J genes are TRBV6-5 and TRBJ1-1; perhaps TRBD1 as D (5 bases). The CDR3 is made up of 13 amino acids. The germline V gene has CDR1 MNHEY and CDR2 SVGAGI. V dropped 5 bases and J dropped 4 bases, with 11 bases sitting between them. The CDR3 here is CASSRPGGTEAFF. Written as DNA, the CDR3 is TGTGCCAGCAGTAGACCCGGGGGCACTGAAGCTTTCTTT.

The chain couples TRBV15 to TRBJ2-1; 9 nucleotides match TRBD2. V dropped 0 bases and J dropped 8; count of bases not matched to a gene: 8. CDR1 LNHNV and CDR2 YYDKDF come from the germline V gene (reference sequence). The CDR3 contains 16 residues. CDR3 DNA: TGTGCCACCAGCAGAGATCGAGGTAGCGGGAGCGATGAGCAGTTCTTC. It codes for CATSRDRGSGSDEQFF.

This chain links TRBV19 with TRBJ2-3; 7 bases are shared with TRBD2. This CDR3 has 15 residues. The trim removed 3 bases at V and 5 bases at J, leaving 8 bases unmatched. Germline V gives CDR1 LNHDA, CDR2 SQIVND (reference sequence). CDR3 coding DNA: TGTGCCAGTAGTATGACGGGGAGGGCCGGAGATACGCAGTATTTT. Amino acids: CASSMTGRAGDTQYF. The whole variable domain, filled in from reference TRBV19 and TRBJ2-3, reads DGGITQSPKYLFRKEGQNVTLSCEQNLNHDAMYWYRQDPGQGLRLIYYSQIVNDFQKGDIAEGYSVSREKKESFPLTVTSAQKNPTAFYLCASSMTGRAGDTQYFGPGTRLTVL.

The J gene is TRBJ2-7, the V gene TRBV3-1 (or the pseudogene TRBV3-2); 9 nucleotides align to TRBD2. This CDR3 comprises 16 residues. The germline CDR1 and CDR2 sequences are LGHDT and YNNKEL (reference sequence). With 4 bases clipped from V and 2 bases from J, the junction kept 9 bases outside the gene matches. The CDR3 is CASSRLGTSTPYEQYF. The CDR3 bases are TGTGCCAGCAGCCGCCTCGGGACTAGCACTCCCTACGAGCAGTACTTC.

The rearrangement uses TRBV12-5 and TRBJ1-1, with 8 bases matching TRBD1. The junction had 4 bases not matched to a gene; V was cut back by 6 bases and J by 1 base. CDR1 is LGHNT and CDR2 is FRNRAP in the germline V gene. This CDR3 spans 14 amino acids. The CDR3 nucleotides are TGTGCTAGTGGAGCTGGACAGGGGAACACTGAAGCTTTCTTT. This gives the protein CASGAGQGNTEAFF.

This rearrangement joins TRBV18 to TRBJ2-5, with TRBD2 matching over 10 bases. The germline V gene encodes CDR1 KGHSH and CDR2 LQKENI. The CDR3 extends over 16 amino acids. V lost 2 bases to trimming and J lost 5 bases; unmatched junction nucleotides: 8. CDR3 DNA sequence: TGTGCCAGCTCACCAGGTTATAGCGGGAGGACCGAGACCCAGTACTTC. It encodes CASSPGYSGRTETQYF. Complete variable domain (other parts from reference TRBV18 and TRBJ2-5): NAGVMQNPRHLVRRRGQEARLRCSPMKGHSHVYWYRQLPEEGLKFMVYLQKENIIDESGMPKERFSAEFPKEGPSILRIQQVVRGDSAAYFCASSPGYSGRTETQYFGPGTRLLVL.

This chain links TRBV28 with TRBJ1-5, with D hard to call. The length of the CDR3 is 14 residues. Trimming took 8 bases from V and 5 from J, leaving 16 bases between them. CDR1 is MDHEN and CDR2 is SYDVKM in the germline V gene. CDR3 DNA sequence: TGTGCCAGCGGGGAGCGCCACGGGCATCAGCCCCAGCATTTT. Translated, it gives CASGERHGHQPQHF.

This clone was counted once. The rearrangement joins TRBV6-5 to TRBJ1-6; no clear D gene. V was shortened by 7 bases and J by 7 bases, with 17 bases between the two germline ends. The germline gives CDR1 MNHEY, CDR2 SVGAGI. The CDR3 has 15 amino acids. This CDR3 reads CASTPYGEVNSPLHF. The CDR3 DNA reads TGTGCCAGCACCCCATACGGGGAGGTGAATTCACCCCTCCACTTT.

CDR3 sequence: CASSGARGQDLSNQPQHF. CDR3 nucleotides: TGTGCCAGTAGTGGGGCCCGGGGACAGGACCTTAGCAATCAGCCCCAGCATTTT. The rearrangement joins TRBV19 to TRBJ1-5; 8 positions match TRBD1. This CDR3 is 18 amino acids long. With 5 bases clipped from V and 0 bases from J, the junction kept 12 bases outside the gene matches. Germline CDR1 reads LNHDA; CDR2 reads SQIVND (reference sequence).

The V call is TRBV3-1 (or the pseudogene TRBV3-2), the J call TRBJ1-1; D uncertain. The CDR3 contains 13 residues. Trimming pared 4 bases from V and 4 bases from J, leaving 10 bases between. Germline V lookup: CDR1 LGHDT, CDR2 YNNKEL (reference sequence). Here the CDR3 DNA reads TGTGCCAGCAGCCGAGTGAGGGCCACTGAAGCTTTCTTT. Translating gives CASSRVRATEAFF.

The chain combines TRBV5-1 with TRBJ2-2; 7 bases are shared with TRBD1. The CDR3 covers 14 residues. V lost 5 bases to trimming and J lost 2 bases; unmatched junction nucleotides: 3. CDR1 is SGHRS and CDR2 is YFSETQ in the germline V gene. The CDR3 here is CASRRDSNTGELFF. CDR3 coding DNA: TGCGCCAGCAGGAGGGACAGTAACACCGGGGAGCTGTTTTTT.

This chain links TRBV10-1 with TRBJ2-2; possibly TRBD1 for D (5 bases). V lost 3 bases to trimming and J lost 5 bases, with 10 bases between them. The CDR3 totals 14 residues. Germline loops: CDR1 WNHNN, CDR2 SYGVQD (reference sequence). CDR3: CASSETAGTGELFF. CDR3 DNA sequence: TGCGCCAGCAGTGAAACCGCAGGGACCGGGGAGCTGTTTTTT.

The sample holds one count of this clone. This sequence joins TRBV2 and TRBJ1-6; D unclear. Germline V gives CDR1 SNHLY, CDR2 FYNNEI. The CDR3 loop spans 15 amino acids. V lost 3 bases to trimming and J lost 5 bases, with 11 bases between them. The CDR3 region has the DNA TGTGCCAGCAGTGAGAGGCTTGGCAATAATTCACCCCTCCACTTT. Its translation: CASSERLGNNSPLHF.

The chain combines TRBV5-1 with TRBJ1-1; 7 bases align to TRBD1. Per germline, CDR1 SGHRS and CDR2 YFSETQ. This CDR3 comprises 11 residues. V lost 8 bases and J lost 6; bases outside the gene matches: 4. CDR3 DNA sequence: TGCGCCAGTACCCAGGGGGCTGAAGCTTTCTTT. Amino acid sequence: CASTQGAEAFF. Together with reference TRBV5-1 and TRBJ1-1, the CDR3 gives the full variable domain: KAGVTQTPRYLIKTRGQQVTLSCSPISGHRSVSWYQQTPGQGLQFLFEYFSETQRNKGNFPGRFSGRQFSNSRSEMNVSTLELGDSALYLCASTQGAEAFFGQGTRLTVV.

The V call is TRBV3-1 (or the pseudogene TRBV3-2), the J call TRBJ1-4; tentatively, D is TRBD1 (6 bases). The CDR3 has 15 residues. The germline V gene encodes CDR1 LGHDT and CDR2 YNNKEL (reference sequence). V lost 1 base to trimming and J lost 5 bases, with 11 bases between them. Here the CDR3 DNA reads TGTGCCAGCAGCCAAGGGGGGGGCCGGAATGAAAAACTGTTTTTT. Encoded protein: CASSQGGGRNEKLFF.

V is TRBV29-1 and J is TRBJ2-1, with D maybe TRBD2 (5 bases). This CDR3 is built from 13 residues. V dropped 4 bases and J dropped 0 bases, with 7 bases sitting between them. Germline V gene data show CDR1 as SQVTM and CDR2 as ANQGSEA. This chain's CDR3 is CSVGLASYNEQFF. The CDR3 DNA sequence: TGCAGCGTTGGGCTAGCCTCCTACAATGAGCAGTTCTTC.

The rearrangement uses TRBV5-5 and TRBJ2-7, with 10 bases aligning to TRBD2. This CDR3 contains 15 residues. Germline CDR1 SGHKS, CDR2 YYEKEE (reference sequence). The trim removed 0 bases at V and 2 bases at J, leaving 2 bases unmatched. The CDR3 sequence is CASSLAAGGAYEQYF. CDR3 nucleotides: TGTGCCAGCAGCTTGGCAGCGGGAGGGGCCTACGAGCAGTACTTC.

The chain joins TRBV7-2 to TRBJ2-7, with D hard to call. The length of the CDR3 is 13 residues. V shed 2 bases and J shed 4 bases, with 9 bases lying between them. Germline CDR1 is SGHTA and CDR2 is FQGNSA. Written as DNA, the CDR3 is TGTGCCAGCAGCTTACGCCCCCGGTACGAGCAGTACTTC. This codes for CASSLRPRYEQYF.

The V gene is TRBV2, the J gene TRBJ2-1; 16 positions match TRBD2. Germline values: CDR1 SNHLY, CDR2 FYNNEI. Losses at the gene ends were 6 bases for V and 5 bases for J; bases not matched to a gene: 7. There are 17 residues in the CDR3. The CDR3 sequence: CASRGGLAGGRDNEQFF. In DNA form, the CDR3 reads TGTGCCAGCAGGGGGGGACTAGCGGGAGGGAGAGACAATGAGCAGTTCTTC.

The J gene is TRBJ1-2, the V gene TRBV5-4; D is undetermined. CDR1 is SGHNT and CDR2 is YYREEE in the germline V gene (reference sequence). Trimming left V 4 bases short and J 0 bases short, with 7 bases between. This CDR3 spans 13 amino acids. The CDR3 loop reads CASSHTANYGYTF. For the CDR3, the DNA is TGTGCCAGCAGCCATACTGCTAACTATGGCTACACCTTC.

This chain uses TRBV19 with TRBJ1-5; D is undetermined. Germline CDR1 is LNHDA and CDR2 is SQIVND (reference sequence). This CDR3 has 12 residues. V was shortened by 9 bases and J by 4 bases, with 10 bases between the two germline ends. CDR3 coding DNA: TGTGCCAGCACCACCGGGAATCAGCCCCAGCATTTT. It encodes CASTTGNQPQHF.

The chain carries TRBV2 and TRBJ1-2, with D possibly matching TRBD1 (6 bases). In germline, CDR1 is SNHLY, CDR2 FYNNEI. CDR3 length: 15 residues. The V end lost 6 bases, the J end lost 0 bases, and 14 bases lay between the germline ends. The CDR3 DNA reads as TGTGCCAGCAGAGAACAGGGATCCGCTAACTATGGCTACACCTTC. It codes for CASREQGSANYGYTF.

The CDR3 DNA sequence: TGCAGTGCTAGACCTTCTAGAGGAGCTTTCTTT. This translates into CSARPSRGAFF. The chain has TRBV20-1 and TRBJ1-1; no firm D call. Trimming shortened V by 2 bases and J by 10 bases, and 11 bases separated the two germline ends. There are 11 residues in the CDR3. Germline assignment: CDR1 DFQATT and CDR2 SNEGSKA (reference sequence).